This T cell receptor beta chain was captured in a study of Graves' ophthalmopathy and Graves' hyperthyroidism. The germline gives CDR1 MDHEN, CDR2 SYDVKM. V was cut by 6 bases and J by 5 bases, with 10 bases left in between. The CDR3 is 13 residues long. This clonotype showed up many times. Investigators amplified TCR beta CDR3 regions from RNA transcripts. Following a first-round RT-PCR that used HTBI primers, a second-round multiplex PCR was carried out. MiXCR, applied by TCRdb to the multiplex PCR reads, yields one record per CDR3 protein. The data show approximately 330,000 distinct CDR3 sequences, roughly 15% seen once.

V is TRBV28 and J is TRBJ2-2; D is uncertain. This clonotype was obtained from an adult man with Graves' ophthalmopathy. Sequencing was performed on peripheral blood. The CDR3 DNA sequence: TGTGCCAGCAGCACCCGGCGGACCGGGGAGCTGTTTTTT. This encodes CASSTRRTGELFF.